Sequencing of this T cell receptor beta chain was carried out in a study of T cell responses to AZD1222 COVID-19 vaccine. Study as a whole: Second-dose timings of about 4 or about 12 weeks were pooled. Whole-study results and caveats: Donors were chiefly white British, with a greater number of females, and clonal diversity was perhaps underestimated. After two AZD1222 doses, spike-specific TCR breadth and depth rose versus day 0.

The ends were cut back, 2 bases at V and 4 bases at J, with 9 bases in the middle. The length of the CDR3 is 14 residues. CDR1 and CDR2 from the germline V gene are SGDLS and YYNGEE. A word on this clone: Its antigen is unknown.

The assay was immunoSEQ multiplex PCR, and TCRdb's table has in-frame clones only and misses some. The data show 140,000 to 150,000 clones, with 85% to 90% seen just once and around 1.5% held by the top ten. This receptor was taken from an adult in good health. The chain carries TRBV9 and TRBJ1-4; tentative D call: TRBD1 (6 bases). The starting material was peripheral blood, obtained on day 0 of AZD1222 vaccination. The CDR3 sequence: CASSVGGLNEKLFF. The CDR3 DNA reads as TGTGCCAGCAGCGTCGGGGGCCTTAATGAAAAACTGTTTTTT.